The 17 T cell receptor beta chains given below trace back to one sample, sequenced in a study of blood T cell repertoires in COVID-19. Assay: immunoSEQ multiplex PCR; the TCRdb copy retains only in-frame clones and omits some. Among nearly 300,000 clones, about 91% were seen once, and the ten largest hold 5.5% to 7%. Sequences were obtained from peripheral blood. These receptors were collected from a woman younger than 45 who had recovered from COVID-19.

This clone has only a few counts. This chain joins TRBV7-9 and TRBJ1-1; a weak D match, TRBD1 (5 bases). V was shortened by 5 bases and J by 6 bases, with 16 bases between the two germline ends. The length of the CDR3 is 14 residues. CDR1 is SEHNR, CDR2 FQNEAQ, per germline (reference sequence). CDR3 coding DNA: TGTGCCAGCAGCCACAGCTCAGGGTACCCTGAAGCTTTCTTT. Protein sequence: CASSHSSGYPEAFF. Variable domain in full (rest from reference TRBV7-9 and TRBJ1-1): DTGVSQNPRHKITKRGQNVTFRCDPISEHNRLYWYRQTLGQGPEFLTYFQNEAQLEKSRLLSDRFSAERPKGSFSTLEIQRTEQGDSAMYLCASSHSSGYPEAFFGQGTRLTVV.

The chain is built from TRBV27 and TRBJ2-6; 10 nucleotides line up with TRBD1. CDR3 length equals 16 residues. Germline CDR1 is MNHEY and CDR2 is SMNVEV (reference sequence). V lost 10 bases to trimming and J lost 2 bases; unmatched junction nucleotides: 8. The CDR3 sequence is CATTDRGPAGANVLTF. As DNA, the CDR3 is TGTGCCACCACAGACAGGGGGCCTGCTGGGGCCAACGTCCTGACTTTC.

CDR3 region: CASSQDRSDFSEAFF. CDR3 DNA sequence: TGCGCCAGCAGCCAAGATAGGAGCGATTTCTCTGAAGCTTTCTTT. This chain uses TRBV4-3 with TRBJ1-1; D not certain. The length of the CDR3 is 15 residues. The germline V and J ends were trimmed by 0 bases and 6 bases, with 14 bases remaining between them. Germline CDR1 LGHNA, CDR2 YSLEER.

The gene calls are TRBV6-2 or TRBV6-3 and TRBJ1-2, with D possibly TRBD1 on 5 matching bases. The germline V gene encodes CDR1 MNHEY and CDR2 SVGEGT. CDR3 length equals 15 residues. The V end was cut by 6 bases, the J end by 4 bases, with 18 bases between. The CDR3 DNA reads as TGTGCCAGCAGCCAGTACCGACAGCCTCCCTATGGCTACACCTTC. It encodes CASSQYRQPPYGYTF.

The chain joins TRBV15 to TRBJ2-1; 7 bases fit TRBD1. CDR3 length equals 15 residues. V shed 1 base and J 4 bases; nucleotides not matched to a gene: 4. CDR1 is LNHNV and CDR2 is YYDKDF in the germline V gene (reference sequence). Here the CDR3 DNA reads TGTGCCACCAGCAGAGGGGGGACAGAGTACAATGAGCAGTTCTTC. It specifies CATSRGGTEYNEQFF.

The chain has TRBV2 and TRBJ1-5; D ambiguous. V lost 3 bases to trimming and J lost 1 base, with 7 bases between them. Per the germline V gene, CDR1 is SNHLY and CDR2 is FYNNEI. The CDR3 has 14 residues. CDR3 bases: TGTGCCAGCAGTGATGACACCAGCAATCAGCCCCAGCATTTT. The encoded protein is CASSDDTSNQPQHF.

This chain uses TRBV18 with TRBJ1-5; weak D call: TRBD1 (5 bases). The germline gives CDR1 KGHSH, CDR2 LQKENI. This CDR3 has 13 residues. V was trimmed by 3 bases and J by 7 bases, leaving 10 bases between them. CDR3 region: CASSPDIRQPQHF. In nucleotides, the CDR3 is TGTGCCAGCTCACCGGACATCCGACAGCCCCAGCATTTT.

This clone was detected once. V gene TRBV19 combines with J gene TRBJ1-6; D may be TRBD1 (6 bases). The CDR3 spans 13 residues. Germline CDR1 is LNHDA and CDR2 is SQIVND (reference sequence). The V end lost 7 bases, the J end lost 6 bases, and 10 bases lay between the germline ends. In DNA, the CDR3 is TGTGCCAGTACTACAGGGACTAATTCACCCCTCCACTTT. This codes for CASTTGTNSPLHF.

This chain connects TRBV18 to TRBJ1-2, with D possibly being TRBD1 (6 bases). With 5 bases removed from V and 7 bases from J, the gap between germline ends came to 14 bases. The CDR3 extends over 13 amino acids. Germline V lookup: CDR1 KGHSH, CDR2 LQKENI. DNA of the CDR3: TGTGCCAGCTCAACTACAGGGATAAGTGGCTACACCTTC. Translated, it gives CASSTTGISGYTF.

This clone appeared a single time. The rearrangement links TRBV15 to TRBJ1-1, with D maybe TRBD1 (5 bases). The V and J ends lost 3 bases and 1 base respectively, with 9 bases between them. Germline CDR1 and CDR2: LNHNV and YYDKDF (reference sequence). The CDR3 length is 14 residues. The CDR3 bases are TGTGCCACCAGCAGGACAGTACAGAACACTGAAGCTTTCTTT. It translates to CATSRTVQNTEAFF.

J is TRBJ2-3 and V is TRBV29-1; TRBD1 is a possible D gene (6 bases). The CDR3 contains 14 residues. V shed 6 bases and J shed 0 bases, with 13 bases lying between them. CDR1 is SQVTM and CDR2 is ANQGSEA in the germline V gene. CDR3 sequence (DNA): TGCAGCGTAACCCCAGGGGCAAGCACAGATACGCAGTATTTT. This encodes CSVTPGASTDTQYF.

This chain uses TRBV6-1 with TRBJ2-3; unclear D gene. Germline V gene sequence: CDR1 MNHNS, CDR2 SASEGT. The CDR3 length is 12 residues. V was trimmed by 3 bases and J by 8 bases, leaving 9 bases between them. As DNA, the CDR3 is TGTGCCAGCAGTGACGGTTTCGTTACGCAGTATTTT. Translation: CASSDGFVTQYF.

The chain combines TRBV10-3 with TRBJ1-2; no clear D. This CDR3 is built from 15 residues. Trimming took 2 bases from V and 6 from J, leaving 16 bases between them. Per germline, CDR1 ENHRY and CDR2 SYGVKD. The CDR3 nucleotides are TGTGCCATCAGTGAGCCGCCGGGTGTTTCGGATGGCTACACCTTC. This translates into CAISEPPGVSDGYTF.

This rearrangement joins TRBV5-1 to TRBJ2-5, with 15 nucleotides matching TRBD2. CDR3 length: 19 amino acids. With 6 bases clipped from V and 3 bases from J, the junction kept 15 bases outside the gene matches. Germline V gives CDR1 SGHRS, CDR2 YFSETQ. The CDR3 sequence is CASTARGLAGGNYKETQYF. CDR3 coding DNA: TGCGCCAGCACGGCAAGGGGACTAGCGGGGGGAAATTATAAAGAGACCCAGTACTTC.

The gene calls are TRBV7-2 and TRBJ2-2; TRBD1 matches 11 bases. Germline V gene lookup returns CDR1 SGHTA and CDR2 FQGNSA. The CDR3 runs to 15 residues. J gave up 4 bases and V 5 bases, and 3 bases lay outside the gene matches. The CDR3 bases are TGTGCCAGCAGCCCGGACAGGGGGCGCACCGGGGAGCTGTTTTTT. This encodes CASSPDRGRTGELFF.

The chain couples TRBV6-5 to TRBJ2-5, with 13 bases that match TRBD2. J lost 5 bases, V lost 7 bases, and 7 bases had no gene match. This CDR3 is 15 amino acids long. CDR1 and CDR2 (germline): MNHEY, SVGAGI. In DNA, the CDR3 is TGTGCCAGCATGAGAGGGGGACTAGCGGGGGAGACCCAGTACTTC. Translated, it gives CASMRGGLAGETQYF.

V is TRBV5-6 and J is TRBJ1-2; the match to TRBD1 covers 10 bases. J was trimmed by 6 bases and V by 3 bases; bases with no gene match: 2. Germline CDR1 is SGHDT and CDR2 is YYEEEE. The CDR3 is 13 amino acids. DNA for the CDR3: TGTGCCAGCAGCTGGGACAGGGGCCATGGCTACACCTTC. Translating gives CASSWDRGHGYTF.